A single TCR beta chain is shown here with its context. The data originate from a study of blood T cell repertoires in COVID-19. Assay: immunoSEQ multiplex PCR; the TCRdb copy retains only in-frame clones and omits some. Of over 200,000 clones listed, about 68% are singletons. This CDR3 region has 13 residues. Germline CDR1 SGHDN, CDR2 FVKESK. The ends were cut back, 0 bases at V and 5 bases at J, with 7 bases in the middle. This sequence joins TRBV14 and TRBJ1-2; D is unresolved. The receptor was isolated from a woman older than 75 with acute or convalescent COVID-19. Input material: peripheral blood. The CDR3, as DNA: TGTGCCAGCAGCCAAGATCTACGGTATGGCTACACCTTC. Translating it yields CASSQDLRYGYTF.